These 20 T cell receptor beta chains share one sample of origin, sequenced in a study of blood T cell repertoires in COVID-19. Assay used: immunoSEQ multiplex PCR; TCRdb lists only in-frame clones, some missing. The data show under 250,000 clones, with approximately 83% seen just once and roughly 2.3% held by the top ten. Sequencing was done on a sample of peripheral blood. These receptors originate from a woman aged 55-70 years with acute or convalescent COVID-19.

The V gene is TRBV29-1, the J gene TRBJ2-2; TRBD2 aligns across 8 bases. J lost 0 bases, V lost 4 bases, and 10 bases had no gene match. Germline V CDR1 and CDR2: SQVTM, ANQGSEA. The CDR3 length is 17 residues. CDR3 amino acids: CSVAMAGGSPNTGELFF. The CDR3 DNA is TGCAGCGTTGCGATGGCGGGGGGCAGCCCGAACACCGGGGAGCTGTTTTTT.

The chain has TRBV29-1 and TRBJ1-2, with D uncertain. The V end lost 0 bases, the J end lost 6 bases, and 8 bases lay between the germline ends. The CDR3 length is 12 residues. The germline CDR1 and CDR2 sequences are SQVTM and ANQGSEA. The CDR3 DNA sequence: TGCAGCGTTGAAGAAGGGCGGGATGGCTACACCTTC. Translation: CSVEEGRDGYTF.

This rearrangement joins TRBV19 to TRBJ1-2; 9 nucleotides line up with TRBD1. After removal of 5 bases from V and 4 bases from J, the junction contained 2 bases not matched to a gene. The CDR3 runs to 13 residues. Germline loops: CDR1 LNHDA, CDR2 SQIVND (reference sequence). CDR3 nucleotides: TGTGCCAGTAGTGAGGACAGGGGCTATGGCTACACCTTC. It codes for CASSEDRGYGYTF.

This clone was seen only once. J is TRBJ1-4 and V is TRBV5-6, with TRBD1 matching over 12 bases. Germline V gene sequence: CDR1 SGHDT, CDR2 YYEEEE. The CDR3 spans 16 residues. The V segment lost 4 bases and the J segment 5 bases; nucleotides outside the gene matches: 6. The CDR3 loop reads CASSRDRGRINEKLFF. The DNA for the CDR3 is TGTGCCAGCAGCAGGGACAGGGGGCGCATCAATGAAAAACTGTTTTTT.

The gene calls are TRBV4-1 and TRBJ2-2; D is perhaps TRBD1 (6 bases). The germline CDR1 and CDR2 sequences are MGHRA and YSYEKL. This CDR3 is 16 amino acids long. The V gene lost 3 bases and the J gene lost 1 base, with 12 bases spanning the gap. CDR3 residues: CASSQFEGENTGELFF. DNA of the CDR3: TGCGCCAGCAGCCAGTTTGAGGGGGAGAACACCGGGGAGCTGTTTTTT.

The J gene is TRBJ1-1, the V gene TRBV4-3; 7 nucleotides match TRBD1. Trimming at V came to 4 bases and at J to 1 base, leaving 12 bases not matched to a gene. This CDR3 contains 17 residues. CDR1 is LGHNA and CDR2 is YSLEER in the germline V gene. The CDR3 coding sequence is TGCGCCAGCAGCCCCAGGGGGGCAGGCTCCGGGAACACTGAAGCTTTCTTT. This encodes CASSPRGAGSGNTEAFF.

V usage is TRBV5-4 and J usage is TRBJ2-5; tentative D call: TRBD1 (6 bases). Trimming took 5 bases from V and 2 from J, leaving 10 bases between them. The CDR3 totals 13 residues. CDR1 SGHNT and CDR2 YYREEE come from the germline V gene (reference sequence). CDR3 in DNA: TGTGCCAGCAGTCCTCAGGGGCAAGAGACCCAGTACTTC. Residues: CASSPQGQETQYF.

The rearrangement joins TRBV30 to TRBJ1-4; 8 nucleotides line up with TRBD1. CDR3 length: 18 amino acids. Germline trimming cut 3 bases from V and 3 bases from J; bases unmatched to any gene: 15. CDR1 and CDR2 from the germline V gene are GTSNPN and SVGIG (reference sequence). The CDR3 nucleotides are TGTGCCTGGAGCTTCATTAGCCACAGGGGGGTGGCTAATGAAAAACTGTTTTTT. Amino acids: CAWSFISHRGVANEKLFF.

V gene TRBV27 combines with J gene TRBJ1-6; TRBD1 is a possible D gene (6 bases). This CDR3 comprises 13 residues. Trimming removed 5 bases from V and 10 bases from J, with 12 bases in between. Germline V gene data show CDR1 as MNHEY and CDR2 as SMNVEV (reference sequence). The CDR3 bases are TGTGCCAGCAGTGCACAGGGCGAATCACCCCTCCACTTT. It translates to CASSAQGESPLHF.

The V and J genes are TRBV27 and TRBJ1-2; TRBD1 might be the D (5 bases). The germline V gene has CDR1 MNHEY and CDR2 SMNVEV (reference sequence). This CDR3 comprises 14 residues. Between the trimmed V and J ends, which lost 6 bases and 3 bases, there was a span of 14 bases. CDR3 DNA sequence: TGTGCCAGCAGCAACCGGGGGTCTTACTATGGCTACACCTTC. Encoded protein: CASSNRGSYYGYTF.

The V and J genes are TRBV7-8 and TRBJ1-2; D possibly corresponds to TRBD1 (5 bases). V dropped 5 bases and J dropped 1 base, with 20 bases sitting between them. The germline V gene has CDR1 SGHVS and CDR2 FQNEAQ. The CDR3 runs to 17 residues. The CDR3, as DNA: TGTGCCAGCAGCCCAGCTGGGGCAGGTAGACTTAACTATGGCTACACCTTC. Its protein is CASSPAGAGRLNYGYTF.

The chain couples TRBV30 to TRBJ1-2; D gene ambiguous. The V gene's germline CDR1 is GTSNPN and CDR2 SVGIG (reference sequence). This CDR3 is built from 15 residues. V lost 3 bases and J 0 bases, leaving 14 bases between the germline ends. The CDR3 reads CAWSGNGIANYGYTF. CDR3 nucleotide sequence: TGTGCCTGGAGCGGGAATGGGATAGCTAACTATGGCTACACCTTC.

The V gene is TRBV23-1, the J gene TRBJ1-2; 8 bases agree with TRBD1. TRBV23-1 is assigned to the ORF class and has an uncertain function. Trimming took 6 bases from V and 3 from J; bases not matched to a gene: 9. This CDR3 has 15 residues. The CDR3 here is CASSRPTGDHYGYTF. CDR3 in DNA: TGCGCCAGCAGCCGACCGACAGGGGATCACTATGGCTACACCTTC.

The J gene is TRBJ1-4, the V gene TRBV18; 8 bases align to TRBD1. The germline V gene encodes CDR1 KGHSH and CDR2 LQKENI. With V trimmed by 4 bases and J by 4 bases, 2 bases remained unmatched. The CDR3 has 14 residues. The CDR3 nucleotides read TGTGCCAGCTCACAGGACAGGGTTAATGAAAAACTGTTTTTT. Protein: CASSQDRVNEKLFF.

This clone was seen a handful of times. V and J are TRBV10-2 and TRBJ1-2, with 12 bases that match TRBD1. V lost 7 bases to trimming and J lost 4 bases; unmatched junction nucleotides: 7. Germline lookup yields CDR1 WSHSY and CDR2 SAAADI. This CDR3 has 15 amino acids. This CDR3 reads CASMPGTGGLYGYTF. The CDR3 DNA reads as TGCGCCAGCATGCCCGGGACAGGGGGCCTCTATGGCTACACCTTC.

The gene calls are TRBV24-1 and TRBJ1-5; D is ambiguous. Germline V CDR1 and CDR2: KGHDR, SFDVKD. Trimming removed 2 bases at V and 9 bases at J, with 10 bases between. The CDR3 is made up of 13 amino acids. The CDR3 region is CATSDSYSLPQHF. CDR3 sequence (DNA): TGTGCCACCAGTGATTCCTACAGCTTGCCCCAGCATTTT.

V gene TRBV7-2 combines with J gene TRBJ2-7; 9 bases fit TRBD1. There are 15 residues in the CDR3. The germline V gene has CDR1 SGHTA and CDR2 FQGNSA. The J segment lost 7 bases and the V segment lost 2 bases, leaving 9 bases of the junction unmatched. CDR3 loop: CASSLTGTGNLEQYF. For the CDR3, the DNA is TGTGCCAGCAGCTTAACCGGGACAGGGAATTTGGAGCAGTACTTC.

The CDR3 reads CAWSVSAGNTIYF. DNA for the CDR3: TGTGCCTGGAGTGTATCCGCTGGAAACACCATATATTTT. The J gene is TRBJ1-3, the V gene TRBV30; D is uncertain. V lost 0 bases and J lost 2, with 5 bases in between. CDR3 length: 13 residues. Germline CDR1 is GTSNPN and CDR2 is SVGIG (reference sequence). Drawing the rest from reference TRBV30 and TRBJ1-3, the complete variable domain is SQTIHQWPATLVQPVGSPLSLECTVEGTSNPNLYWYRQAAGRGLQLLFYSVGIGQISSEVPQNLSASRPQDRQFILSSKKLLLSDSGFYLCAWSVSAGNTIYFGEGSWLTVV.

This rearrangement joins TRBV6-2 or TRBV6-3 to TRBJ1-5; D is possibly TRBD1 (6 bases). Germline V gives CDR1 MNHEY, CDR2 SVGEGT. The CDR3 totals 16 residues. Deletions cut 0 bases from V and 1 base from J, with 10 bases between. The CDR3 DNA reads as TGTGCCAGCAGTTACTCGTTTAGGGGGAGCAATCAGCCCCAGCATTTT. This sequence encodes CASSYSFRGSNQPQHF.

This clone was seen more than once but under ten times. The rearrangement uses TRBV28 and TRBJ2-4; D may be TRBD2 (5 bases). The V end lost 3 bases, the J end lost 6 bases, and 6 bases lay between the germline ends. Per germline, CDR1 MDHEN and CDR2 SYDVKM. CDR3 length equals 12 residues. This chain's CDR3 is CASSFEGNIQYF. The CDR3 bases are TGTGCCAGCAGTTTCGAGGGAAACATTCAGTACTTC.